Listed below are T cell receptor beta chains from one sample, sequenced in a study of radiotherapy plus CTLA-4 blockade in lung cancer. Clones were read by immunoSEQ multiplex PCR, and TCRdb kept only the in-frame ones, dropping some. The sample contains nearly 95,000 clones, roughly 80% of which appear only once. This material consisted of peripheral blood, taken from a patient treated with radiotherapy plus ipilimumab. Receptors originate from a human donor with non-small cell lung cancer that progressed on radiotherapy plus ipilimumab. Both conserved end residues are part of each CDR3. A D gene is named only where the DNA matches it firmly. The listing skips clone size in some rows; elsewhere it reads once, few, many or a size class.

CDR3 DNA	CDR3 protein	clone size	D gene	V gene	J gene
TGTGCCAATGGACAGGGCGTCACTGAAGCTTTCTTT	CANGQGVTEAFF	.	TRBD1	TRBV10-3	TRBJ1-1
TGTGCCAGCAGCATCCGGGACAGGGGGTGGCCCGGGACTAGAAGTTACAATGAGCAGTTCTTC	CASSIRDRGWPGTRSYNEQFF	.	TRBD1	TRBV7-3	TRBJ2-1
TGTGCCAGCAGACCACGCGGGACAGCCTACAATGAGCAGTTCTTC	CASRPRGTAYNEQFF	.	.	TRBV27	TRBJ2-1
TGTGCCAGCAGCGTAGGATCGAGCAGGGACACAGATACGCAGTATTTT	CASSVGSSRDTDTQYF	.	.	TRBV9	TRBJ2-3
TGTGCCAGCAGTGGGACAGGGGGCTCCTACAATGAGCAGTTCTTC	CASSGTGGSYNEQFF	.	TRBD1	TRBV6-1	TRBJ2-1
TGTGCCAGCAGCCGACGTGGGACAGATACGCAGTATTTT	CASSRRGTDTQYF	.	.	TRBV5-8	TRBJ2-3
TGTGCCAGCAGCGTAGAGGGGATTGGTACAGATACGCAGTATTTT	CASSVEGIGTDTQYF	.	.	TRBV9	TRBJ2-3
TGCGCCAGCAGCACTACAGGGGGCATCACCGGGGAGCTGTTTTTT	CASSTTGGITGELFF	.	TRBD1	TRBV5-1	TRBJ2-2
TGTGCCAGCAGCATAGCGGGAGGCAGAAATGAGCAGTTCTTC	CASSIAGGRNEQFF	.	TRBD2	TRBV28	TRBJ2-1
TGTGCCAGCTCACCAAGACAGACAGGCCCCTACGAGCAGTACTTC	CASSPRQTGPYEQYF	.	.	TRBV18	TRBJ2-7
TGTGCCAGCAGTGAAGCGGTGGAAACCGGGGAGCTGTTTTTT	CASSEAVETGELFF	few	.	TRBV6-1	TRBJ2-2
TGTACCAGCGTTCAAAGCGGGAGGGCCATAGATACGCAGTATTTT	CTSVQSGRAIDTQYF	.	TRBD2	TRBV6-1	TRBJ2-3
TGTGCCAGCAGTGAAGTTGGCGGCGATGAGCAGTTCTTC	CASSEVGGDEQFF	.	.	TRBV6-1	TRBJ2-1
TGTGCCAGCTTTAGCCGGGACCAGAAGTTCTTC	CASFSRDQKFF	.	.	TRBV6-1	TRBJ2-1
TGTGCCAGCAGTTTTATTGACAGGTTTAATGAAAAACTGTTTTTT	CASSFIDRFNEKLFF	.	.	TRBV28	TRBJ1-4
TGTGCCTGGAGTAAAAGCGGGACTAGGGAGCTGTTTTTT	CAWSKSGTRELFF	once	TRBD2	TRBV30	TRBJ2-2
TGTGCCAGCAGCTCGGATTACACAGATACGCAGTATTTT	CASSSDYTDTQYF	.	.	TRBV5-6	TRBJ2-3
TGCGCCAGCAGAAAACAGAACACCGGGGAGCTGTTTTTT	CASRKQNTGELFF	.	.	TRBV5-1	TRBJ2-2
TGCGCCAGCAGTGCCACTAGCGGGAGGGTTAATGAGCAGTTCTTC	CASSATSGRVNEQFF	.	TRBD2	TRBV10-1	TRBJ2-1
TGTGCCAGTAGGGAAGACAGGGGGCTAAATCAGCCCCAGCATTTT	CASREDRGLNQPQHF	.	TRBD1	TRBV19	TRBJ1-5
TGTGCCAGCAGTGAACGAGGAGCTAACTATGGCTACACCTTC	CASSERGANYGYTF	.	.	TRBV2	TRBJ1-2
TGTGCCAGCAGCTTCAACAGGGGATTGAGTAACAATGAGCAGTTCTTC	CASSFNRGLSNNEQFF	once	TRBD1	TRBV7-6	TRBJ2-1
TGTGCCAGCAGCTTATCTGGAAACACCATATATTTT	CASSLSGNTIYF	.	.	TRBV7-2	TRBJ1-3
TGTGCCAGCAGTCTAGCGGGAGGTACAGATACGCAGTATTTT	CASSLAGGTDTQYF	.	TRBD2	TRBV6-6	TRBJ2-3
TGTGCCTGGAGTCGCTTGGGGGGCTCCGGGGAGCTGTTTTTT	CAWSRLGGSGELFF	once	.	TRBV30	TRBJ2-2
TGTGCCAGCACCAACGGTCGGGGGGTGAGAGAGACCCAGTACTTC	CASTNGRGVRETQYF	.	TRBD2	TRBV5-4	TRBJ2-5
TGTGCCAGCAGCTTTGGGGAGACCCAGTACTTC	CASSFGETQYF	.	.	TRBV5-6	TRBJ2-5
TGTGCCAGCAGCTCCCGCGGACAGGGTGGCACTGAAGCTTTCTTT	CASSSRGQGGTEAFF	.	TRBD1	TRBV4-2	TRBJ1-1
TGTGCCAGCAGTGAAGTTGGAGACACCGGGGAGCTGTTTTTT	CASSEVGDTGELFF	.	.	TRBV2	TRBJ2-2
TGTGCCAGCAGCTTAGGGCTAAACAATGAGCAGTTCTTC	CASSLGLNNEQFF	.	.	TRBV11-2	TRBJ2-1
TGTGCCAGCAGCTCCTCACGGGGGACTGAAGCTTTCTTT	CASSSSRGTEAFF	.	.	TRBV7-2	TRBJ1-1
TGCGCCAGCAGCTTGGGACAGGCCTGGTCCGGGGAGCTGTTTTTT	CASSLGQAWSGELFF	.	.	TRBV5-1	TRBJ2-2
TGTGCCAGCATCCCTAACTCCTACGAGCAGTACTTC	CASIPNSYEQYF	.	.	TRBV2	TRBJ2-7
TGTGCCAGCAGTAATCGGCCGGGCGAGGGCACTGAAGCTTTCTTT	CASSNRPGEGTEAFF	.	.	TRBV6-6	TRBJ1-1
TGTGCCAGCAGCGTAGTCGGCAGTTCTAATGAAAAACTGTTTTTT	CASSVVGSSNEKLFF	.	.	TRBV9	TRBJ1-4
TGTGCCAGCAGTTACGTGGGGGGTGTTGGCTACACCTTC	CASSYVGGVGYTF	few	.	TRBV6-5	TRBJ1-2
TGCGCCAGCAGTTTGGGGGGAGAGGGTGGCTACACCTTC	CASSLGGEGGYTF	.	.	TRBV5-1	TRBJ1-2
TGTGCCACCGCCCCCGGACTAAACAATGAGCAGTTCTTC	CATAPGLNNEQFF	.	.	TRBV2	TRBJ2-1
TGCAGCGTTGTGGGATCGGAAACTAATGAAAAACTGTTTTTT	CSVVGSETNEKLFF	.	.	TRBV29-1	TRBJ1-4
TGTGCCAGCAGTTTTCGGGGGGAAGCTGGAAACACCATATATTTT	CASSFRGEAGNTIYF	once	.	TRBV27	TRBJ1-3
TGTGCCACCAGCAGGGCTACAGGGGGCGGCTATGGCTACACCTTC	CATSRATGGGYGYTF	.	TRBD1	TRBV15	TRBJ1-2
TGTGCCAGTAGTGGCGCGACTGAGAGTGGGGAGCTGTTTTTT	CASSGATESGELFF	once	.	TRBV19	TRBJ2-2
TGTGCCAGTAGTGTTACCCGGGACAGGGGTTACGAGCAGTACTTC	CASSVTRDRGYEQYF	.	TRBD1	TRBV19	TRBJ2-7
TGTGCCAGCAGCTTAGAAGAGGGGGGCTACACCTTC	CASSLEEGGYTF	.	.	TRBV7-6	TRBJ1-2
TGTGCCAGCAGTGGTGTTGCAGGGGCTGAAGCCTTCTTT	CASSGVAGAEAFF	.	.	TRBV25-1	TRBJ1-1
TGCGCCAGCAGCCAAGATGGGACAGGGGTTCGGTATGGCTACACCTTC	CASSQDGTGVRYGYTF	.	TRBD1	TRBV4-1	TRBJ1-2
TGCGCCAGCAGCTTAGGGCAGGGCTCCTACAATGAGCAGTTCTTC	CASSLGQGSYNEQFF	.	.	TRBV5-1	TRBJ2-1
TGTGCCAGCAGTCCAGCTAGCGGGAAGTCCTACGAGCAGTACTTC	CASSPASGKSYEQYF	.	TRBD2	TRBV2	TRBJ2-7
TGTGCCAGCAGCCGAACAGGGGTGGCCGAGCAGTACTTC	CASSRTGVAEQYF	.	TRBD1	TRBV7-3	TRBJ2-7
TGTGCCAGCAGCGCTCCACCCGGGACTAGCGTAAACACCGGGGAGCTGTTTTTT	CASSAPPGTSVNTGELFF	.	TRBD2	TRBV9	TRBJ2-2
TGTGCCAGCAGCGTCTCAGGGGACACCGGGGAGCTGTTTTTT	CASSVSGDTGELFF	.	.	TRBV9	TRBJ2-2